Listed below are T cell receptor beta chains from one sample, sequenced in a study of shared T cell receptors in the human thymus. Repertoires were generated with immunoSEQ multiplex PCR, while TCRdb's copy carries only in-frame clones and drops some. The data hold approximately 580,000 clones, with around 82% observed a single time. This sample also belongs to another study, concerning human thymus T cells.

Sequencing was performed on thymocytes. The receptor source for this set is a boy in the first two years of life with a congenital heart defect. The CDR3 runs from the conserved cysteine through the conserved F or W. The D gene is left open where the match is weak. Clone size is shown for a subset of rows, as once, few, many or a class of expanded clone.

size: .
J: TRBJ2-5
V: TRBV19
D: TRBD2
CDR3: CASSTSAGGYQETQYF
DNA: TGTGCCAGTAGTACCTCGGCGGGAGGGTACCAAGAGACCCAGTACTTC

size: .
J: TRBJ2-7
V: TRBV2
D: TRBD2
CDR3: CASRLAGVPSGGQYF
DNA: TGTGCCAGCAGATTAGCGGGAGTGCCCTCGGGGGGGCAGTACTTC

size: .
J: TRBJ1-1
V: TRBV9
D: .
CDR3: CASSVENMLAGTEAFF
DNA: TGTGCCAGCAGCGTAGAAAATATGTTGGCGGGCACTGAAGCTTTCTTT

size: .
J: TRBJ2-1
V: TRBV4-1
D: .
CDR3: CASSQDKRSSYNEQFF
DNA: TGCGCCAGCAGCCAAGACAAGCGGAGCTCCTACAATGAGCAGTTCTTC

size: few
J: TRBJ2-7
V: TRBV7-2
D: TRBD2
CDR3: CASSLGLAALYEQYF
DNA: TGTGCCAGCAGCTTGGGACTAGCGGCTCTCTACGAGCAGTACTTC

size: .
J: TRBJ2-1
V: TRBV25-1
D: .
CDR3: CASSEYRLGSSYNEQFF
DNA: TGTGCCAGCAGTGAATATCGGCTAGGGAGCTCCTACAATGAGCAGTTCTTC

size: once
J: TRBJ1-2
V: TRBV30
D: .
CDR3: CAWNGTSCGYTF
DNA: TGTGCCTGGAACGGGACATCCTGTGGCTACACCTTC

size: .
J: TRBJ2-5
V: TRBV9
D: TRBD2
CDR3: CASSVDGRDQETQYF
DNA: TGTGCCAGCAGCGTAGACGGGAGGGACCAAGAGACCCAGTACTTC

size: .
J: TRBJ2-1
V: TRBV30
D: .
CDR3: CAWSVRGGGYNEQFF
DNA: TGTGCCTGGAGTGTCCGGGGCGGAGGGTACAATGAGCAGTTCTTC

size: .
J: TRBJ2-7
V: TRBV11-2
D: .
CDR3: CASSLDRRSNYEQYF
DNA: TGTGCCAGCAGCTTAGATCGAAGGAGTAACTACGAGCAGTACTTC

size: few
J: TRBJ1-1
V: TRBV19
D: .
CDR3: CASTPGGTEAFF
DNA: TGTGCCAGTACCCCGGGAGGGACCGAAGCTTTCTTT

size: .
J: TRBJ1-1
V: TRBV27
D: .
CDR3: CASGNLGRGTEAFF
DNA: TGTGCCAGCGGAAACTTGGGACGGGGGACTGAAGCTTTCTTT